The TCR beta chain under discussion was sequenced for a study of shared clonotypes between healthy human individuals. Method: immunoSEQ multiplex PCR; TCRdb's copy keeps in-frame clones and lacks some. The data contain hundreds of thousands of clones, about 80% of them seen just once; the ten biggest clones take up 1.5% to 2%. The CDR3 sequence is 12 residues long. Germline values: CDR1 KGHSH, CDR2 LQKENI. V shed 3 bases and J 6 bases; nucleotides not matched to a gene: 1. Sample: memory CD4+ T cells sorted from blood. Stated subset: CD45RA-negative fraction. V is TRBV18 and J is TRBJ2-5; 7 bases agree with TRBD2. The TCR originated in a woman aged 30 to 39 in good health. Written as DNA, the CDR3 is TGTGCCAGCTCACCCGGGGGGAAGACCCAGTACTTC. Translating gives CASSPGGKTQYF. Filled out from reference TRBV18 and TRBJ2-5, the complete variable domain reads NAGVMQNPRHLVRRRGQEARLRCSPMKGHSHVYWYRQLPEEGLKFMVYLQKENIIDESGMPKERFSAEFPKEGPSILRIQQVVRGDSAAYFCASSPGGKTQYFGPGTRLLVL.